Presented here are 8 T cell receptor beta chains from one specimen sequenced in a study of T-cell reconstitution after alpha-beta-depleted transplantation in children. The TCRbeta library incorporated unique molecular identifiers. TCRdb called the PCR reads again in MiXCR, with one record for every CDR3 protein. The data hold 610,000 or so distinct CDR3 sequences, with approximately 30% observed a single time. The source material was PBMCs, sampled before TCRalphabeta/CD19-depleted stem cell transplant. The receptors originated from a boy less than two years old with Wiskott-Aldrich syndrome, due to receive a stem cell transplant.

This clonotype was seen more than once but under ten times. The J gene is TRBJ1-6, the V gene TRBV20-1; 9 bases are a match to TRBD1. The germline CDR1 and CDR2 sequences are DFQATT and SNEGSKA (reference sequence). The CDR3 loop spans 15 amino acids. V dropped 3 bases and J dropped 9; count of bases not matched to a gene: 9. This CDR3 reads CSASQVGQGASPLHF. The CDR3 region has the DNA TGCAGTGCTAGCCAAGTGGGACAGGGTGCTTCACCCCTCCACTTT.

This chain joins TRBV12-3 or TRBV12-4 and TRBJ2-3, with TRBD1 identical over 8 bases. V dropped 4 bases and J dropped 0; count of bases not matched to a gene: 6. The CDR3 has 16 amino acids. The CDR3 protein is CASSSRTGPSTDTQYF. The CDR3 DNA follows: TGTGCCAGCAGTTCGCGGACAGGGCCTAGCACAGATACGCAGTATTTT.

The V gene is TRBV27, the J gene TRBJ2-1; D ambiguous. The germline CDR1 and CDR2 sequences are MNHEY and SMNVEV (reference sequence). V was cut by 1 base and J by 5 bases, with 9 bases left in between. The CDR3 sequence is 14 residues long. The DNA of the CDR3 is TGTGCCAGCAGTTTATATAAGGTCAACAATGAGCAGTTCTTC. Translating gives CASSLYKVNNEQFF.

The chain uses TRBV20-1 and TRBJ2-2; no clear D gene. CDR3 length equals 15 residues. V was trimmed by 1 base and J by 3 bases, leaving 12 bases between them. Germline V gene data show CDR1 as DFQATT and CDR2 as SNEGSKA (reference sequence). The CDR3 reads CSARAPRKDTGELFF. DNA for the CDR3: TGCAGTGCTAGAGCCCCCCGCAAGGACACCGGGGAGCTGTTTTTT.

V and J are TRBV20-1 and TRBJ1-2; 7 bases fit TRBD1. The CDR3 extends over 12 amino acids. The germline CDR1 and CDR2 sequences are DFQATT and SNEGSKA (reference sequence). The V gene end was trimmed by 3 bases and the J gene end by 4 bases; junction bases not matched to a gene: 2. CDR3 sequence: CSARKGAYGYTF. Here the CDR3 DNA reads TGCAGTGCTAGGAAGGGGGCCTATGGCTACACCTTC.

The chain joins TRBV20-1 to TRBJ2-5, with 8 bases identical to TRBD2. Germline V CDR1 and CDR2: DFQATT, SNEGSKA (reference sequence). The CDR3 runs 15 residues. J was trimmed by 4 bases and V by 0 bases; bases with no gene match: 7. CDR3 coding DNA: TGCAGTGCTAGAGATGTTGGCCTAGCGGGAGAGACCCAGTACTTC. It yields the protein CSARDVGLAGETQYF.

This clonotype was seen a handful of times. The chain links TRBV12-3 or TRBV12-4 to TRBJ2-1, with unresolved D. Trimming left V 10 bases short and J 6 bases short, with 13 bases between. The CDR3 contains 12 residues. CDR3 DNA: TGTGCCACCAAAAGCTCAGGCAATGAGCAGTTCTTC. Amino acids: CATKSSGNEQFF.

The chain carries TRBV20-1 and TRBJ1-6, with 7 bases lining up with TRBD1. The V gene end was trimmed by 3 bases and the J gene end by 5 bases; junction bases not matched to a gene: 4. This CDR3 is built from 14 residues. The germline V gene encodes CDR1 DFQATT and CDR2 SNEGSKA (reference sequence). This CDR3 is CSASVDRDNSPLHF. CDR3 DNA sequence: TGCAGTGCTAGTGTTGACAGGGATAATTCACCCCTCCACTTT.